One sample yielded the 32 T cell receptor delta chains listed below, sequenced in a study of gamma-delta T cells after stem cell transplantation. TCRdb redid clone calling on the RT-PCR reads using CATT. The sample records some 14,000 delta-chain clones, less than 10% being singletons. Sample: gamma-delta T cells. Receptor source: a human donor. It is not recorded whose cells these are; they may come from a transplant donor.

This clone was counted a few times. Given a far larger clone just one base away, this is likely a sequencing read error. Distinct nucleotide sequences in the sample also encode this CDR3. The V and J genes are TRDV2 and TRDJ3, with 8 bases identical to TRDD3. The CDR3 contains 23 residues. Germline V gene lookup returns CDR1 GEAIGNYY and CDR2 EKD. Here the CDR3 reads CACDTAPTGGPNLSSWDTRQMFF. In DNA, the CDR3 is TGTGCCTGTGACACCGCGCCTACTGGGGGCCCCAACCTAAGCTCCTGGGACACTCGACAGATGTTTTTC.

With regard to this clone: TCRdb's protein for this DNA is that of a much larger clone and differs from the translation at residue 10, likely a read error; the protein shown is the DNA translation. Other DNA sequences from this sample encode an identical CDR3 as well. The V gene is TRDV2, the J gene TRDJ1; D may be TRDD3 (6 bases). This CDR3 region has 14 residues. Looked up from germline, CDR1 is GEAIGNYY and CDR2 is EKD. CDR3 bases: TGTGCCTGTGACACCGTGTCGGGGGAGATGGAACTAATCTTT. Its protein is CACDTVSGEMELIF.

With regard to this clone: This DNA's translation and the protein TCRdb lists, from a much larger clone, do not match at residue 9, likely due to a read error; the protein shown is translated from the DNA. The CDR3 DNA is TGTGCCTGTGACACCGTCCTACTGGTGGATACGGGGACCGATAAACTCATCTTT. Translation gives CACDTVLLVDTGTDKLIF. V usage is TRDV2 and J usage is TRDJ1; D perhaps matches TRDD3 (7 bases). Germline CDR1 and CDR2: GEAIGNYY and EKD. There are 18 residues in the CDR3. V was trimmed by 0 bases and J by 2 bases, leaving 21 bases between them.

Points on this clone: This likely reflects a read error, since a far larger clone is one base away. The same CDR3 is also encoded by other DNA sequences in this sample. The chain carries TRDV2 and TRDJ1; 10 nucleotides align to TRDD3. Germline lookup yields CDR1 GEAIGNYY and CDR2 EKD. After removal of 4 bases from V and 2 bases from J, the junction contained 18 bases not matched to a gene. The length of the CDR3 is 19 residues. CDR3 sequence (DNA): TGTGCCTGTGATCGCCTCCTCCTATTGGGGGATACTAAAACCGATAAACTCATCTTT. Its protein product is CACDRLLLLGDTKTDKLIF.

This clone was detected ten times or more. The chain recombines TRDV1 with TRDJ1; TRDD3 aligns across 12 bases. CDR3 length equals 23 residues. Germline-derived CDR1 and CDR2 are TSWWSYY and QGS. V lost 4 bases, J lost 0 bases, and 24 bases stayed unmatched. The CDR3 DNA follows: TGTGCTCTTGGGGTTATTAGTCCCGGAAAAACCTACTGGGGGATACAGTACACCGATAAACTCATCTTT. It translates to CALGVISPGKTYWGIQYTDKLIF.

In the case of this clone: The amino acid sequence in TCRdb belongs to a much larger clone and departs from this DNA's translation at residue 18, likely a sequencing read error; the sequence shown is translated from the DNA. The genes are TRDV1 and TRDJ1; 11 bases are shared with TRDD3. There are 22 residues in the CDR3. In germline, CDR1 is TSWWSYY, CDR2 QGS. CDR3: CALGAPPMWGIRHFLYTYKLIF. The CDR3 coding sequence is TGTGCTCTTGGGGCTCCTCCTATGTGGGGGATACGACACTTTTTGTACACCTATAAACTCATCTTT.

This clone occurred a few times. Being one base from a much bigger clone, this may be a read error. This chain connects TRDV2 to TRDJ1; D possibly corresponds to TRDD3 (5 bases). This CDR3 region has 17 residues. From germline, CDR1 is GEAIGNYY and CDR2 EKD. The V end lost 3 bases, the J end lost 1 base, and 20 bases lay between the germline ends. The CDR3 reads CACDPVLRDPTTDKLIF. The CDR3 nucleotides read TGTGCCTGTGACCCGGTGCTGCGGGATCCGACCACCGATAAACTCATCTTT.

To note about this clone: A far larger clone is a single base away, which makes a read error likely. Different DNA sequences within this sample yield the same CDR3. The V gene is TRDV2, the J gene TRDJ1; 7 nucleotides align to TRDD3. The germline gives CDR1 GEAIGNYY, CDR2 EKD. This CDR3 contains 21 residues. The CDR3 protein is CACDTLNLVLGTRSYTDKLIF. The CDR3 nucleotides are TGTGCCTGCGACACCCTCAATCTCGTACTGGGGACTAGATCGTACACCGATAAACTCATCTTT.

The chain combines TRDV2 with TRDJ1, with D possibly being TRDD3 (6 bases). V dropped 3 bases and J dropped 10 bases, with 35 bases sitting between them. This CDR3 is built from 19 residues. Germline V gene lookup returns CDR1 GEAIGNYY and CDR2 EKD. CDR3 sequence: CACDAVSSTRRDRTVGLIF. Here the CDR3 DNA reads TGTGCCTGTGACGCCGTGAGCTCGACGAGGAGGGATAGGACCGTGGGACTCATCTTT.

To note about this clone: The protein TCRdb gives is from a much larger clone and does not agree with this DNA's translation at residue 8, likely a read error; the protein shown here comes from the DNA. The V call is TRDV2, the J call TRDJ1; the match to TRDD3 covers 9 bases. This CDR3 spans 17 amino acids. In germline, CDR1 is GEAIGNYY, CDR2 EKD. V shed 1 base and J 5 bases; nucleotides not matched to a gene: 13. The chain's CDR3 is CACDTWVALGDKDKLIF. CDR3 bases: TGTGCCTGTGACACTTGGGTCGCACTGGGGGACAAGGATAAACTCATCTTT.

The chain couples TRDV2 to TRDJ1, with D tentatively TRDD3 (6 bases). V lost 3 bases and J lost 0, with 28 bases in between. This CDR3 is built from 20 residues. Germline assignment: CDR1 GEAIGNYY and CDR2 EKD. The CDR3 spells CACDESKDWEREGDTDKLIF. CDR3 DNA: TGTGCCTGTGACGAAAGCAAGGACTGGGAGAGAGAAGGGGACACCGATAAACTCATCTTT.

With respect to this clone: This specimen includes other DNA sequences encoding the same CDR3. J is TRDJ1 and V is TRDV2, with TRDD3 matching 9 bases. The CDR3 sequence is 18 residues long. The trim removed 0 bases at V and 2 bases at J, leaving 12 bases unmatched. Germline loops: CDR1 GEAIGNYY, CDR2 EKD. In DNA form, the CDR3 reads TGTGCCTGTGACACCGTACTGGGGGACCCCGTGATGACCGATAAACTCATCTTT. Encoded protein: CACDTVLGDPVMTDKLIF.

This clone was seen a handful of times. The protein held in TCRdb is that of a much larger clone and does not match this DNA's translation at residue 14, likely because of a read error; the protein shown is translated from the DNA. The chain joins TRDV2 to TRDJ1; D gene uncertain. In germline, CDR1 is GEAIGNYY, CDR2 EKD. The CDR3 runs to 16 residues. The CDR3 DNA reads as TGTGCCTGTGACACGATTGGGTCCCGACCGGTCGATAAACCCATCTTT. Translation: CACDTIGSRPVDKPIF.

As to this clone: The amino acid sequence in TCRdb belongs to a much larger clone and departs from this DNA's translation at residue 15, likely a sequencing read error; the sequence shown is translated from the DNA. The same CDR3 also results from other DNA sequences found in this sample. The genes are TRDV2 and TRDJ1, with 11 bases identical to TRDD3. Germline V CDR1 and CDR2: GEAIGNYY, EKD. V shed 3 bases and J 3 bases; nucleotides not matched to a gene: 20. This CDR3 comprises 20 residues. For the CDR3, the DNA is TGTGCCTGTGACCCGGTTTTGGGGGATACGGGGTCTAAGTACGCCGATAAACTCATCTTT. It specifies CACDPVLGDTGSKYADKLIF.

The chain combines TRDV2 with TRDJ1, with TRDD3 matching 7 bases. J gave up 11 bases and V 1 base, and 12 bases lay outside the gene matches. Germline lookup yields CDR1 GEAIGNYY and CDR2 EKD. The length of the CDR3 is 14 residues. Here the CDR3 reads CACDTLGDGKTLIF. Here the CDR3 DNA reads TGTGCCTGTGACACATTGGGGGACGGGAAGACCCTCATCTTT.

In DNA, the CDR3 is TGTGCCTGTGACACCTTACTGGGGGAACAAACTCCTAAACTCATCTTT. Amino acids: CACDTLLGEQTPKLIF. The chain employs TRDV2 and TRDJ1; TRDD3 matches 9 bases. The CDR3 runs to 16 residues. Germline-derived CDR1 and CDR2 are GEAIGNYY and EKD. V dropped 0 bases and J dropped 7; count of bases not matched to a gene: 11.

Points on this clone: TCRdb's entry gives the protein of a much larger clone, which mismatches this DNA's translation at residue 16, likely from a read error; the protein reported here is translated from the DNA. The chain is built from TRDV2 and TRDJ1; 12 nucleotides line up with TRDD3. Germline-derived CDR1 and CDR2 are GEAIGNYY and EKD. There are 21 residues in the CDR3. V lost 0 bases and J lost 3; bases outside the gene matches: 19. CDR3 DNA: TGTGCCTGTGACACCGTCACTGGGGGATACAACGGGACTTCGTACTCCGATAAACTCATCTTT. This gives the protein CACDTVTGGYNGTSYSDKLIF.

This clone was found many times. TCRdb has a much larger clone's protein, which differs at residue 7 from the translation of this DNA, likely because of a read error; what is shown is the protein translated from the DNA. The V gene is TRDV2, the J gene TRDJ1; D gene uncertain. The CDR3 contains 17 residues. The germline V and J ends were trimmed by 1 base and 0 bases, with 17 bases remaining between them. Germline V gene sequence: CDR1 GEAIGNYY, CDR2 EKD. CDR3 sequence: CACDTVEDLAYTDKLIF. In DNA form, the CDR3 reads TGTGCCTGTGACACAGTCGAGGATCTGGCCTACACCGATAAACTCATCTTT.

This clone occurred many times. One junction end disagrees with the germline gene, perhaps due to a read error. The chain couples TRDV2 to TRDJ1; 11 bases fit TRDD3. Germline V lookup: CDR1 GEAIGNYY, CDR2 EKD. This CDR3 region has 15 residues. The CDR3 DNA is TGTGCCTGTGACAATCTGGGGGATACTGTCGATAACCTCATCTTT. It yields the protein CACDNLGDTVDNLIF.

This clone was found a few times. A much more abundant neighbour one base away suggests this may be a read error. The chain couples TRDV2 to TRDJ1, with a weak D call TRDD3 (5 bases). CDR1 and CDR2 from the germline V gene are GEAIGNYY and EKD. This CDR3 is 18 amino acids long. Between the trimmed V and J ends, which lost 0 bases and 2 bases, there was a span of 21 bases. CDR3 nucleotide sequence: TGTGCCTGTGACACCGGACTGGTGGACCCCGGGAGGACCGATAAACTCATCTTT. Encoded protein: CACDTGLVDPGRTDKLIF.

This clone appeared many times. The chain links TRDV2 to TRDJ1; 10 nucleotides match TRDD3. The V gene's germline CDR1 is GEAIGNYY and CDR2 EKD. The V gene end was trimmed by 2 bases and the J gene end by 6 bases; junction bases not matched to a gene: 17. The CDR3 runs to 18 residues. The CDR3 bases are TGTGCCTGTGACAGAGGGGGGGATACGCGATCTTACCCCTATAAACTCATCTTT. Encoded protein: CACDRGGDTRSYPYKLIF.

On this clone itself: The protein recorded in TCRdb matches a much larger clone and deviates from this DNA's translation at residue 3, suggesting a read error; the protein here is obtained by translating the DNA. The CDR3 DNA reads as TGTGCCTATGACATATTAACCGTCGACGGGGATACCACCGATAAACTCATCTTT. Encoded protein: CAYDILTVDGDTTDKLIF. This chain connects TRDV2 to TRDJ1, with 8 bases that match TRDD3. CDR1 and CDR2 (germline): GEAIGNYY, EKD. CDR3 length: 18 amino acids.

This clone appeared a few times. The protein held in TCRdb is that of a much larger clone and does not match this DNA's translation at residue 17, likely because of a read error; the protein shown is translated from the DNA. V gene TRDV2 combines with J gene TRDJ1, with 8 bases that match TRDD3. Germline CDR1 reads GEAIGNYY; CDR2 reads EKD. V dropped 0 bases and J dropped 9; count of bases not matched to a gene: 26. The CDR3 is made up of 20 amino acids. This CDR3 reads CACDTAEVLGAHRGAYELIF. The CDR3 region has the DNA TGTGCCTGTGACACCGCTGAAGTACTGGGGGCTCACCGAGGGGCGTATGAACTCATCTTT.

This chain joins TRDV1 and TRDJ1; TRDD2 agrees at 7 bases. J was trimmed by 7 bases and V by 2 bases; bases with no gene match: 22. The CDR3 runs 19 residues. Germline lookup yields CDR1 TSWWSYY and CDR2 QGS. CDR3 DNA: TGTGCTCTTGGGGAAACGAGCCCTTCCTTCGGAGATCGGAGGACTAAACTCATCTTT. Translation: CALGETSPSFGDRRTKLIF.

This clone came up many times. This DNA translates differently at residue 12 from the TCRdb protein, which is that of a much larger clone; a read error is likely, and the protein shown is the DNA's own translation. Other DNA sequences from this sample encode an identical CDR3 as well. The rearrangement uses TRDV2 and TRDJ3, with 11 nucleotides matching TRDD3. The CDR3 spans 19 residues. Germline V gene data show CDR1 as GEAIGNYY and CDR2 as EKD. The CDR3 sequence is CACDTVLGDSSLDTRQMFF. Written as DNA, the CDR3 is TGTGCCTGTGACACCGTACTGGGGGATAGCTCCTTGGACACCCGACAGATGTTTTTC.

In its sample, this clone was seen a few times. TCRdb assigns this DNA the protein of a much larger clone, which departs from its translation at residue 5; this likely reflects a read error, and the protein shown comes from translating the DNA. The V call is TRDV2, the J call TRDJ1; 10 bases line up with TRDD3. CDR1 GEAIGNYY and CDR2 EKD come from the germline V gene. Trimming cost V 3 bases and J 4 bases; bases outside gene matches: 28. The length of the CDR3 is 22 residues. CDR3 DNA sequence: TGTGCCTGTGACCAGATTCCTACCTCGGTCCTGGGGGATAACAGAGCGGACGATAAACTCATCTTT. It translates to CACDQIPTSVLGDNRADDKLIF.

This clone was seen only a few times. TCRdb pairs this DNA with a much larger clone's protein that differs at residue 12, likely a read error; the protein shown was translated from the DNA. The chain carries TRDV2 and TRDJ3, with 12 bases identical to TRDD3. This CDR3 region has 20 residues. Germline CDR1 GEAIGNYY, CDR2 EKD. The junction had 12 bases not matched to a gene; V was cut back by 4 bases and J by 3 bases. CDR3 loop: CACERVLGDTSFWDTRQMFF. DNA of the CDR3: TGTGCCTGTGAACGAGTACTGGGGGATACAAGCTTCTGGGACACCCGACAGATGTTTTTC.

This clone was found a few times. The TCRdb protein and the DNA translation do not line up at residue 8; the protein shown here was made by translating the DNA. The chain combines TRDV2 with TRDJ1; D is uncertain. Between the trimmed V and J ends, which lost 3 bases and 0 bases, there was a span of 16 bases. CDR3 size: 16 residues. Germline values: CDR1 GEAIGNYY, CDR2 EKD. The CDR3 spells CACDPRTWRYTDKLIF. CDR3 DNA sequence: TGTGCCTGTGACCCCCGTACGTGGCGGTACACCGATAAACTCATCTTT.

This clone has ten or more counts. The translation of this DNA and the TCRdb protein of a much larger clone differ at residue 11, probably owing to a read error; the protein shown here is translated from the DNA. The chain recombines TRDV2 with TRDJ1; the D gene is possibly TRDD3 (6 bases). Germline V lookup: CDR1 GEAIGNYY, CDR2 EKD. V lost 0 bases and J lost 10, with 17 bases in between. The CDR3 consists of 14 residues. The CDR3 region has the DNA TGTGCCTGTGACACCGTGTCGGGGGAGAGGGTACTCATCTTT. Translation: CACDTVSGERVLIF.

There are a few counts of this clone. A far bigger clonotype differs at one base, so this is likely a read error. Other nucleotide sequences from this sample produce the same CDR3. The CDR3, as DNA: TGTGCCTGTGACACCGTCGGGAGTGTACGACTGGGGGATACCCTAGGGTCCTGGGACACACGACAGATGTTTTTC. As protein: CACDTVGSVRLGDTLGSWDTRQMFF. V gene TRDV2 combines with J gene TRDJ3; 12 bases are shared with TRDD3. This CDR3 spans 25 amino acids. Germline CDR1 GEAIGNYY, CDR2 EKD.

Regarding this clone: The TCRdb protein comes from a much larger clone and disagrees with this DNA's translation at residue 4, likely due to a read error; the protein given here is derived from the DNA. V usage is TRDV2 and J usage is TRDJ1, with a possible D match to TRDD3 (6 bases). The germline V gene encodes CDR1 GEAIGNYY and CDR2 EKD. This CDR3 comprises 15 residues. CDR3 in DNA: TGTGCCTGTAACACCCTGGGGACGTGGAGCGATAAACTCATCTTT. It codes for CACNTLGTWSDKLIF.

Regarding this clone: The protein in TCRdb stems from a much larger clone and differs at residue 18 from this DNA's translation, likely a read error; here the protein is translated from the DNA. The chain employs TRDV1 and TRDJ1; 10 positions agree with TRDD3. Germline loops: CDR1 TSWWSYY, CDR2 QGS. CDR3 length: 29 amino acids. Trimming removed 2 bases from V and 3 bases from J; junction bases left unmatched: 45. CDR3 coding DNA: TGTGCTCTTGGGGAAAACGAATCTTTCCTACTTGGGGAGCGGTACTGGGGGATGCTGAGGAACTGGCGTTCCGATAAACTCATCTTT. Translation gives CALGENESFLLGERYWGMLRNWRSDKLIF.